What follows are 3 T cell receptor beta chains derived from one specimen sequenced in a study of cytomegalovirus exposure and HLA in healthy donors. With 60 Vbeta and 13 Jbeta primers, the PCR was carried out. The method was immunoSEQ multiplex PCR; TCRdb's version includes in-frame clones alone and lacks a portion of them. The sample consists of some 110,000 clones, 70% to 80% of them appearing once. Material: PBMCs. The receptor source for this set is a woman aged 45-59 years in good health and CMV-seropositive.

The chain combines TRBV5-1 with TRBJ2-5, with TRBD2 matching 8 bases. V was clipped by 2 bases and J by 5 bases; unmatched bases: 17. The germline V gene has CDR1 SGHRS and CDR2 YFSETQ. This CDR3 has 18 amino acids. The CDR3 is CASSFVETYGGAAETQYF. The CDR3 region has the DNA TGCGCCAGCAGCTTCGTAGAGACGTACGGGGGGGCCGCCGAGACCCAGTACTTC.

The genes are TRBV5-4 and TRBJ2-3; the match to TRBD2 covers 8 bases. Trimming cost V 1 base and J 1 base; bases outside gene matches: 5. Germline assignment: CDR1 SGHNT and CDR2 YYREEE (reference sequence). The CDR3 loop spans 16 amino acids. This CDR3 reads CASSLMGSGGTDTQYF. DNA of the CDR3: TGTGCCAGCAGCTTGATGGGTAGCGGGGGCACAGATACGCAGTATTTT.

This clone appeared a single time. This chain connects TRBV19 to TRBJ1-1, with D perhaps TRBD1 (5 bases). Trimming took off 5 bases at V and 6 bases at J, with 13 bases between the two ends. Germline V gene data show CDR1 as LNHDA and CDR2 as SQIVND (reference sequence). CDR3 length equals 13 residues. Here the CDR3 DNA reads TGTGCCAGTAGTTCAGGGTTAAGATCTGAAGCTTTCTTT. Amino acids: CASSSGLRSEAFF. Filled out from reference TRBV19 and TRBJ1-1, the complete variable domain reads DGGITQSPKYLFRKEGQNVTLSCEQNLNHDAMYWYRQDPGQGLRLIYYSQIVNDFQKGDIAEGYSVSREKKESFPLTVTSAQKNPTAFYLCASSSGLRSEAFFGQGTRLTVV.